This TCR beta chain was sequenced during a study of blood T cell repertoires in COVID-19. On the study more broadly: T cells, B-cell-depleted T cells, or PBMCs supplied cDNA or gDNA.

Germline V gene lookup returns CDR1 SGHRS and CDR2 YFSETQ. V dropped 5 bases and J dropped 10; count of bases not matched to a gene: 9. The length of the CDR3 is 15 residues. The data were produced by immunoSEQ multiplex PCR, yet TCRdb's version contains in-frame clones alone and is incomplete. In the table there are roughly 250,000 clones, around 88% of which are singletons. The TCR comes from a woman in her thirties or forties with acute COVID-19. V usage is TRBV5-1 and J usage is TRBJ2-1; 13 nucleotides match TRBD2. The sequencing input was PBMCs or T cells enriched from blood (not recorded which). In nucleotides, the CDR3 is TGCGCCAGCAGACCAGGACTAGCGGGAGCGGGGGAGCAGTTCTTC. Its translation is CASRPGLAGAGEQFF.